Listed below are T cell receptor beta chains from one sample, sequenced in a study of blood T cell repertoires in COVID-19. Only in-frame clones appear in the TCRdb table, and some are missing; sequencing was by immunoSEQ multiplex PCR. The sample has fewer than 70,000 clones, almost 95% seen once; the top ten hold approximately 4.2%. Sequencing was done on a sample of peripheral blood. These receptors originate from a man aged 50 or older with active COVID-19. The CDR3 runs from the conserved cysteine through the conserved F or W. D genes are given only for firm matches. Some rows mark clone size as missing; the rest say once, few, many or name a class of expanded clone.

v_gene: TRBV5-4; abundance: .; d_gene: .; j_gene: TRBJ2-5; CDR3nt: TGTGCCAGCAGCTTGGATGGGTTGTCGGAGGGGTCACAAGAGACCCAGTACTTC; CDR3aa: CASSLDGLSEGSQETQYF
v_gene: TRBV7-2; abundance: .; d_gene: TRBD1; j_gene: TRBJ1-1; CDR3nt: TGTGCCAGCAGCGCACGGACAGGGTCGAACACTGAAGCTTTCTTT; CDR3aa: CASSARTGSNTEAFF
v_gene: TRBV28; abundance: .; d_gene: .; j_gene: TRBJ1-1; CDR3nt: TGTGCCAGCCTTTTGGGCGGGACGTTGAACACTGAAGCTTTCTTT; CDR3aa: CASLLGGTLNTEAFF
v_gene: TRBV4-2; abundance: .; d_gene: TRBD2; j_gene: TRBJ2-5; CDR3nt: TGTGCCAGCAGCCAGGGGAGCGGGAGGGGCCAAGAGGCCCAGTACTTC; CDR3aa: CASSQGSGRGQEAQYF
v_gene: TRBV5-1; abundance: .; d_gene: .; j_gene: TRBJ2-1; CDR3nt: TGCGCCAGCAGCTGGCCCCTAAGACCTAGCTCCTACAATGAGCAGTTCTTC; CDR3aa: CASSWPLRPSSYNEQFF
v_gene: TRBV18; abundance: .; d_gene: TRBD2; j_gene: TRBJ2-3; CDR3nt: TGTGCCAGCTCTGTCCTAGCGGGGGCCGACACAGATACGCAGTATTTT; CDR3aa: CASSVLAGADTDTQYF
v_gene: TRBV7-8; abundance: .; d_gene: TRBD1; j_gene: TRBJ2-2; CDR3nt: TGTGCCAGCAGCCCCAGGGGGACCGGGGAGCTGTTTTTT; CDR3aa: CASSPRGTGELFF
v_gene: TRBV13; abundance: once; d_gene: TRBD2; j_gene: TRBJ2-5; CDR3nt: TGTGCCAGCAGCTCGGGGGGGGAGACCCAGTACTTC; CDR3aa: CASSSGGETQYF
v_gene: TRBV11-3; abundance: .; d_gene: TRBD2; j_gene: TRBJ2-1; CDR3nt: TGTGCCAGCAGCTTGGGGCAGCGGGGGAGCTCCTACAATGAGCAGTTCTTC; CDR3aa: CASSLGQRGSSYNEQFF
v_gene: TRBV7-2; abundance: .; d_gene: .; j_gene: TRBJ2-1; CDR3nt: TGTGCCAGCAGCTTGGTAGCCTTTTTCAATGAGCAGTTCTTC; CDR3aa: CASSLVAFFNEQFF
v_gene: TRBV14; abundance: .; d_gene: .; j_gene: TRBJ2-7; CDR3nt: TGTGCCAGCAGCCAGGGGAAAAGGGGGTCGGGCTCCTACGAGCAGTACTTC; CDR3aa: CASSQGKRGSGSYEQYF
v_gene: TRBV27; abundance: .; d_gene: TRBD1; j_gene: TRBJ1-3; CDR3nt: TGTGCCAGCAGTTTACCACAGGGGCCTGGAAACACCATATATTTT; CDR3aa: CASSLPQGPGNTIYF
v_gene: TRBV7-9; abundance: .; d_gene: .; j_gene: TRBJ2-2; CDR3nt: TGTGCCAGCAGCTTAGGTATCGGGGAGCTGTTTTTT; CDR3aa: CASSLGIGELFF
v_gene: TRBV5-1; abundance: .; d_gene: .; j_gene: TRBJ1-4; CDR3nt: TGCGCCAGCAGCTCAGTCAGGGGTGAAAAACTGTTTTTT; CDR3aa: CASSSVRGEKLFF
v_gene: TRBV18; abundance: .; d_gene: TRBD1; j_gene: TRBJ2-1; CDR3nt: TGTGCCAGCTCACTAGCAGGGGGCTCGCGGGAGCAGTTCTTC; CDR3aa: CASSLAGGSREQFF